The entry below describes one T cell receptor (beta chain). Its cognate antigen is unknown. The data were taken from a study of cytomegalovirus exposure and HLA in healthy donors. Overall study findings and caveats: The sole available immune exposure information was CMV serostatus. Reportedly, cytomegalovirus status was diagnosed with high sensitivity and specificity. As a later analysis showed, a missense DCLRE1C variant was linked to trimming of TCR beta V- and J-genes. The authors listed 164 TCR beta chains as cytomegalovirus-associated.

Use of 60 Vbeta and 13 Jbeta primers characterized the PCR. This table comes from immunoSEQ multiplex PCR, and its TCRdb copy is limited to in-frame clones, with some not included. The sample has about 150,000 clones, 86% seen once. Germline V gene sequence: CDR1 SGHDN, CDR2 FVKESK. V was clipped by 1 base and J by 0 bases, with 10 bases between them. CDR3 size: 17 residues. The source is a woman between 18 and 30 years old in good health and CMV-seronegative. The material sequenced was PBMCs. The chain carries TRBV14 and TRBJ2-6; D is ambiguous. The CDR3 is CASSQGVWSSGANVLTF. In nucleotides, the CDR3 is TGTGCCAGCAGCCAAGGGGTATGGAGCTCTGGGGCCAACGTCCTGACTTTC.